The next 23 T cell receptor beta chains were all read from a single sample in a study of shared clonotypes between healthy human individuals. Clones were read by immunoSEQ multiplex PCR, and TCRdb kept only the in-frame ones, dropping some. The table has about 360,000 clones, 73% seen once; the top ten hold over 9.5%. The sequencing sample was made of memory CD4+ T cells sorted from blood. Documented subset: CD45RA-negative fraction. These receptors originate from a man aged 25 to 40 in good health.

Note on this clone: A junction boundary mismatches the germline segment, possibly from a read error. The CDR3 region has the DNA TGTGCCAGCGGTGATTTCTTGAACACTGAAGCTTTCTTT. Translated, it gives CASGDFLNTEAFF. The rearrangement joins TRBV2 to TRBJ1-1; D ambiguous. From germline, CDR1 is SNHLY and CDR2 FYNNEI. The CDR3 extends over 13 amino acids. Variable domain in full (rest from reference TRBV2 and TRBJ1-1): EPEVTQTPSHQVTQMGQEVILRCVPISNHLYFYWYRQILGQKVEFLVSFYNNEISEKSEIFDDQFSVERPDGSNFTLKIRSTKLEDSAMYFCASGDFLNTEAFFGQGTRLTVV.

CDR3 region: CASSLSGTYSEQYF. The CDR3 DNA sequence: TGTGCCAGCAGTTTATCGGGGACGTATAGCGAGCAGTACTTC. The rearrangement joins TRBV28 to TRBJ2-7; TRBD1 or TRBD2 may be the D gene (5 bases each). Per germline, CDR1 MDHEN and CDR2 SYDVKM. Trimming left V 1 base short and J 6 bases short, with 13 bases between. The CDR3 has 14 amino acids. Together with reference TRBV28 and TRBJ2-7, the CDR3 gives the full variable domain: DVKVTQSSRYLVKRTGEKVFLECVQDMDHENMFWYRQDPGLGLRLIYFSYDVKMKEKGDIPEGYSVSREKKERFSLILESASTNQTSMYLCASSLSGTYSEQYFGPGTRLTVT.

This clone was detected only once. The chain couples TRBV7-2 to TRBJ2-6, with D hard to call. Trimming pared 4 bases from V and 0 bases from J, leaving 7 bases between. In germline, CDR1 is SGHTA, CDR2 FQGNSA. The CDR3 loop spans 15 amino acids. This chain's CDR3 is CASSSPDSGANVLTF. For the CDR3, the DNA is TGTGCCAGCAGCTCCCCGGACTCTGGGGCCAACGTCCTGACTTTC. The entire variable domain, with the rest obtained from reference TRBV7-2 and TRBJ2-6, is as follows: GAGVSQSPSNKVTEKGKDVELRCDPISGHTALYWYRQSLGQGLEFLIYFQGNSAPDKSGLPSDRFSAERTGGSVSTLTIQRTQQEDSAVYLCASSSPDSGANVLTFGAGSRLTVL.

V usage is TRBV7-6 and J usage is TRBJ2-5, with D perhaps given as TRBD1 or TRBD2 (5 bases each). The V end was cut by 0 bases, the J end by 5 bases, with 22 bases between. CDR1 and CDR2 from the germline V gene are SGHVS and FNYEAQ. This CDR3 is built from 18 residues. CDR3 DNA: TGTGCCAGCAGCTTAGCCCCGGGGCTAGCTGACAAAGGGGAGACCCAGTACTTC. Residues: CASSLAPGLADKGETQYF.

V is TRBV10-2 and J is TRBJ2-7, with D possibly TRBD1 on 5 matching bases. This CDR3 is built from 12 residues. Trimming took off 8 bases at V and 7 bases at J, with 15 bases between the two ends. The V gene's germline CDR1 is WSHSY and CDR2 SAAADI. In DNA, the CDR3 is TGCGCCAGCGGGGCCGCACCTCGAGAGCAGTACTTC. Its protein product is CASGAAPREQYF.

The chain carries TRBV30 and TRBJ2-7; D gene unclear. Germline CDR1 reads GTSNPN; CDR2 reads SVGIG (reference sequence). Trimming cost V 5 bases and J 3 bases, with 8 bases left between them. This CDR3 has 11 residues. The CDR3 region has the DNA TGTGCCTGGGGGGAACGCTACGAGCAGTACTTC. Its protein is CAWGERYEQYF.

CDR3 in DNA: TGTGCCAGCAGCCAGACTAGCGGGAGGGCGAAAAGCACAGATACGCAGTATTTT. Its translation is CASSQTSGRAKSTDTQYF. The chain links TRBV5-8 to TRBJ2-3; the match to TRBD2 covers 14 bases. Germline V lookup: CDR1 SGHTS, CDR2 YDEGEE. Unmatched junction bases numbered 7, after V lost 4 bases and J lost 0 bases. The CDR3 runs 18 residues.

A word on this clone: Other DNA sequences in this sample translate to the same CDR3. This rearrangement joins TRBV18 to TRBJ2-5; 9 nucleotides match TRBD2. The CDR3 runs 16 residues. Germline V gives CDR1 KGHSH, CDR2 LQKENI. V shed 3 bases, J shed 2 bases, and the junction held 7 bases outside the gene matches. The CDR3 loop reads CASSPYPSGIQETQYF. CDR3 nucleotide sequence: TGTGCCAGCTCACCTTATCCTAGCGGGATACAAGAGACCCAGTACTTC.

CDR3 in DNA: TGTGCCAGCAGGACTAGTCCTCCCGGTTTAGGGACCCAGTACTTC. Its protein product is CASRTSPPGLGTQYF. V is TRBV28 and J is TRBJ2-5; the D gene is possibly TRBD2 (6 bases). The CDR3 runs to 15 residues. CDR1 and CDR2 from the germline V gene are MDHEN and SYDVKM. V lost 6 bases and J lost 7, with 21 bases in between.

The chain couples TRBV6-6 to TRBJ1-4, with D perhaps TRBD1 (5 bases). Germline V gives CDR1 MNHNY, CDR2 SVGAGI (reference sequence). The V gene lost 0 bases and the J gene lost 10 bases, with 12 bases spanning the gap. CDR3 size: 14 residues. The CDR3 DNA follows: TGTGCCAGCAGTTACTCGTCGCAGGGTGGAAAACTGTTTTTT. Translating gives CASSYSSQGGKLFF.

The V gene is TRBV4-3, the J gene TRBJ2-1; 8 nucleotides match TRBD2. V trimming: 0 bases; J trimming: 4 bases; junction bases outside the gene matches: 5. Looked up from germline, CDR1 is LGHNA and CDR2 is YSLEER. The CDR3 has 16 amino acids. The CDR3 nucleotides read TGCGCCAGCAGCCAAGAGGCTAGCGGGCGATACAATGAGCAGTTCTTC. Amino acids: CASSQEASGRYNEQFF.

The chain has TRBV2 and TRBJ2-3, with TRBD2 matching over 9 bases. This CDR3 has 18 residues. V gave up 5 bases and J gave up 4 bases; unmatched junction bases: 16. Germline CDR1 and CDR2: SNHLY and FYNNEI. The CDR3 DNA reads as TGTGCCAGCAGTTACACAGTAGTTGCGGGAGGGCCCTCAGATACGCAGTATTTT. This codes for CASSYTVVAGGPSDTQYF.

A note on this clone: Its ends do not fully match the called genes, so a read error is possible. The chain couples TRBV5-1 to TRBJ2-7; no reliable D call. The CDR3 runs 12 residues. Germline V gene lookup returns CDR1 SGHRS and CDR2 YFSETQ. The CDR3 loop is CTSSSSSYEQYF. DNA for the CDR3: TGCACCAGCAGCTCTTCATCCTACGAGCAGTACTTC.

This clone was seen just once. V gene TRBV18 combines with J gene TRBJ2-1; TRBD2 matches at 8 bases. V trimming: 3 bases; J trimming: 4 bases; junction bases outside the gene matches: 17. The CDR3 totals 19 residues. Germline loops: CDR1 KGHSH, CDR2 LQKENI. The CDR3 bases are TGTGCCAGCTCACCCACTAGCGGAACCCGAGTCGGTATTTACAATGAGCAGTTCTTC. Amino acid sequence: CASSPTSGTRVGIYNEQFF.

This clone was counted a few times. This chain joins TRBV30 and TRBJ2-7; maybe TRBD1 (5 bases). V lost 0 bases to trimming and J lost 6 bases, with 12 bases between them. Germline V gene lookup returns CDR1 GTSNPN and CDR2 SVGIG (reference sequence). The CDR3 runs to 13 residues. CDR3 region: CAWSVQARTEQYF. The CDR3 nucleotides are TGTGCCTGGAGTGTACAGGCCAGGACCGAGCAGTACTTC.

The rearrangement joins TRBV27 to TRBJ2-2, with D maybe TRBD2 (6 bases). The ends were cut back, 2 bases at V and 4 bases at J, with 20 bases in the middle. Per the germline V gene, CDR1 is MNHEY and CDR2 is SMNVEV (reference sequence). The CDR3 runs to 18 residues. CDR3 DNA sequence: TGTGCCAGCAGTTTACTCTCGGCCGGGGGTCGTGGCACCGGGGAGCTGTTTTTT. Its translation: CASSLLSAGGRGTGELFF.

The chain combines TRBV7-6 with TRBJ2-5; no definite D call. Germline-derived CDR1 and CDR2 are SGHVS and FNYEAQ. CDR3 size: 16 residues. The germline V and J ends were trimmed by 3 bases and 4 bases, with 18 bases remaining between them. The CDR3 DNA is TGTGCCAGCAGCTTCAATTCGTTTCCCAAGGGAGAGACCCAGTACTTC. The encoded protein is CASSFNSFPKGETQYF. Full variable domain (outside the CDR3, taken from reference TRBV7-6 and TRBJ2-5): GAGVSQSPRYKVTKRGQDVALRCDPISGHVSLYWYRQALGQGPEFLTYFNYEAQQDKSGLPNDRFSAERPEGSISTLTIQRTEQRDSAMYRCASSFNSFPKGETQYFGPGTRLLVL.

The J gene is TRBJ2-5, the V gene TRBV10-2, with 9 bases fitting TRBD2. Germline loops: CDR1 WSHSY, CDR2 SAAADI. J was trimmed by 7 bases and V by 8 bases; bases with no gene match: 8. The CDR3 spans 13 residues. This chain's CDR3 is CASHSGSYATQYF. The DNA of the CDR3 is TGCGCCAGCCATAGCGGGAGTTATGCGACCCAGTACTTC.

The genes are TRBV6-5 and TRBJ2-2, with TRBD2 as a possible D gene (5 bases). Germline V gives CDR1 MNHEY, CDR2 SVGAGI. The V and J ends lost 6 bases and 5 bases respectively, with 16 bases between them. This CDR3 spans 15 amino acids. For the CDR3, the DNA is TGTGCCAGCAGAGTAGACGGGATACAGACCGGGGAGCTGTTTTTT. This gives the protein CASRVDGIQTGELFF.

This clone was counted at least ten times. V gene TRBV2 combines with J gene TRBJ1-1; D is unclear. The CDR3 loop spans 14 amino acids. The germline V gene encodes CDR1 SNHLY and CDR2 FYNNEI. Trimming removed 7 bases at V and 1 base at J, with 13 bases between. The chain's CDR3 is CASKASATNTEAFF. CDR3 bases: TGTGCCAGCAAGGCCAGCGCTACGAACACTGAAGCTTTCTTT.

This rearrangement joins TRBV10-3 to TRBJ1-5; possible D gene TRBD1, 5 bases. CDR3 size: 16 residues. Germline V gene lookup returns CDR1 ENHRY and CDR2 SYGVKD. V lost 4 bases, J lost 4 bases, and 17 bases lay in between. The CDR3 loop is CAISVGPRGGNQPQHF. CDR3 bases: TGTGCCATCAGTGTGGGACCGAGGGGAGGGAATCAGCCCCAGCATTTT.

This clone has more than one count but fewer than ten. The gene calls are TRBV19 and TRBJ1-5; a possible D gene is TRBD1 (5 bases). The V end lost 3 bases, the J end lost 4 bases, and 10 bases lay between the germline ends. Germline-derived CDR1 and CDR2 are LNHDA and SQIVND (reference sequence). The CDR3 contains 14 residues. CDR3 loop: CASSMIGGNQPQHF. DNA for the CDR3: TGTGCCAGTAGTATGATTGGGGGGAATCAGCCCCAGCATTTT.

The gene calls are TRBV2 and TRBJ1-1; D is ambiguous. Trimming shortened V by 4 bases and J by 8 bases, and 8 bases separated the two germline ends. Germline CDR1 SNHLY, CDR2 FYNNEI. The CDR3 extends over 11 amino acids. The DNA for the CDR3 is TGTGCCAGCAGTGGAGAGGTGGAAGCTTTCTTT. It yields the protein CASSGEVEAFF. The entire variable domain, with the rest obtained from reference TRBV2 and TRBJ1-1, is as follows: EPEVTQTPSHQVTQMGQEVILRCVPISNHLYFYWYRQILGQKVEFLVSFYNNEISEKSEIFDDQFSVERPDGSNFTLKIRSTKLEDSAMYFCASSGEVEAFFGQGTRLTVV.